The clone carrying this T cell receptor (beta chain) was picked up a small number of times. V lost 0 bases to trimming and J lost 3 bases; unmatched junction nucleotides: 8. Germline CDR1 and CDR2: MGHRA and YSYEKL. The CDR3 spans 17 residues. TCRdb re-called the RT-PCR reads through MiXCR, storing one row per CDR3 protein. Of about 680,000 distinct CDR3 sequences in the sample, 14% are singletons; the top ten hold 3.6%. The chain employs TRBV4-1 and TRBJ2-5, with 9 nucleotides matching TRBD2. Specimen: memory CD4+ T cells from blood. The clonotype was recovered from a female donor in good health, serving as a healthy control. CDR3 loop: CASSQDRYASGKETQYF. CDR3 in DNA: TGCGCCAGCAGCCAAGATAGATACGCTAGCGGGAAAGAGACCCAGTACTTC.